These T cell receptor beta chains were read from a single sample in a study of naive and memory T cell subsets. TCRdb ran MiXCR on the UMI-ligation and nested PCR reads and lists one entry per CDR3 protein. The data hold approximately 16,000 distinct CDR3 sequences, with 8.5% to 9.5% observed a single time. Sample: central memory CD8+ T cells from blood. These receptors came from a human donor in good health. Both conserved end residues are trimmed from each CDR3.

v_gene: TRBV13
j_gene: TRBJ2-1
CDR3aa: ASSLGSGDYNEQF

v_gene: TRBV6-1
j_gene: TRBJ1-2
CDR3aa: ASSSLGQKTNYGYT

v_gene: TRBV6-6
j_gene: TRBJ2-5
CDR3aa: ASSYSVGTVQETQY

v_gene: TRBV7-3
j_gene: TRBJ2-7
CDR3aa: ASSLGTGGLRSYEQY

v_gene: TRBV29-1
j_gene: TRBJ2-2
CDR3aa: SVGGMDRANTGELF

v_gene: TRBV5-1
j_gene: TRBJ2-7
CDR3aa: ASSFAASPLEQY

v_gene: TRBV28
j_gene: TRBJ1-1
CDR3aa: ASSTPLLSGVNTEAF

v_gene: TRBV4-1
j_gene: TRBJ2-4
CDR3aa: ASSQEAYRGAKNIQY

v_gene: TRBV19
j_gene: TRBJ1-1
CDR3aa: ASSKRQKTEAF

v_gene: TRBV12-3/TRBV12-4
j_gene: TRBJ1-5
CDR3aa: ASNTGGNQPQH

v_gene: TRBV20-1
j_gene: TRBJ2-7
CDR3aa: SATGPAGLLDEQY

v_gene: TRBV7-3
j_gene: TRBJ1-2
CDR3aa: ASSSDGNYGYT

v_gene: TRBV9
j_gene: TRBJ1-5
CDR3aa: ASSVAGGAGQPQH

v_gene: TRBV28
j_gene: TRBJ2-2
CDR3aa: ASSLRGEYTGELF

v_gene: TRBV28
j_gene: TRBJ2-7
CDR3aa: ASSLEGPPS

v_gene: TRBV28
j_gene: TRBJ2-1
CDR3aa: ASRPTSGGASEQF

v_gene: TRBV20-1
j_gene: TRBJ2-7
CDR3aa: SARDLAAAYEQY

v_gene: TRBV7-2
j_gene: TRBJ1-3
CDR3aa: ASSLAGTVRWDGNTIY

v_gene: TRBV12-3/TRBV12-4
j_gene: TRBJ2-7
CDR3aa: ASSLGEAGVDEQY

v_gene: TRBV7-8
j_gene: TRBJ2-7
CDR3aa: ASSLEGSGGYEQY

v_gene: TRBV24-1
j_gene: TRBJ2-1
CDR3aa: ATSGTEYNEQF

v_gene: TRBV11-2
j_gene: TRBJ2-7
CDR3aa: ASRTTGSTYEQY

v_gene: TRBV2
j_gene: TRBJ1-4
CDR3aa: ARGGPTNEKLF

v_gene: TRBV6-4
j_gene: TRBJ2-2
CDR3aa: ASRTGSDTGELF

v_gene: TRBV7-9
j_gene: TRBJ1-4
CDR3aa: ASTRGSTGNEKLF

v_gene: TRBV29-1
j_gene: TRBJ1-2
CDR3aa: SVTTEANYGYT

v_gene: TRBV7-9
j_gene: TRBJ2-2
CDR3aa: ASSLGPREIAAGELF

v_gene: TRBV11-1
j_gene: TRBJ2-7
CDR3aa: ASSAAGRSSYEQY

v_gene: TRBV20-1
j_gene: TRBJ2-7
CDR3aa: SALDGTSGSESYEQY

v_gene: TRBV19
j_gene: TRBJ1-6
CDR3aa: ASGPEGVSSPLH

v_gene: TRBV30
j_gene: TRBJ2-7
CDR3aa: AWSVQGGYEQY

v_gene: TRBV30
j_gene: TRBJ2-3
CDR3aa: AWSTGTGHY

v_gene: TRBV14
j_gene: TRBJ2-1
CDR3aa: ASSQFRNNEQF

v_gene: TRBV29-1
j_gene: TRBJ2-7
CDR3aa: SVGGSYEQY

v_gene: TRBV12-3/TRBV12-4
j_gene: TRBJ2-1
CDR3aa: ASTLFGAYNEQF